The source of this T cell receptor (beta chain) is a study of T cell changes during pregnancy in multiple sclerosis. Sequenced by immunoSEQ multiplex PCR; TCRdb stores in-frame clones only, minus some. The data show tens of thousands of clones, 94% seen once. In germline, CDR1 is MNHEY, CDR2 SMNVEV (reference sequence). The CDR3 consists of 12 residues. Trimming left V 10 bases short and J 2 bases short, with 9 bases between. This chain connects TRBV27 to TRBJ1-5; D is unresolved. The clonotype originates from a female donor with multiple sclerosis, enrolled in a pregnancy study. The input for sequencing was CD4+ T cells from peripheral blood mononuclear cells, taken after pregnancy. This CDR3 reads CAIGGRNQPQHF. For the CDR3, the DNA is TGTGCCATAGGAGGGCGCAATCAGCCCCAGCATTTT.